These T cell receptor beta chains were read from a single sample in a study of T cell changes during pregnancy in multiple sclerosis. Assay used: immunoSEQ multiplex PCR; TCRdb lists only in-frame clones, some missing. The table shows about 43,000 clones, with approximately 91% occurring only once. Sample: PBMCs (not recorded whether the cells were cultured). These receptors all come from a female donor with multiple sclerosis, enrolled in a pregnancy study. Both conserved end residues are part of each CDR3. Each record gives: V gene, J gene, CDR3 protein.

TRBV10-3	TRBJ2-7	CATTFEREGGEQYF
TRBV27	TRBJ1-2	CASSVSGTGLRGYTF
TRBV13	TRBJ1-1	CASSLGLVSMNTEAFF
TRBV29-1	TRBJ2-5	CSVSESGKETQYF
TRBV18	TRBJ2-1	CASSPSGRSSYNEQFF
TRBV13	TRBJ1-5	CASSRQGGGCCQPQHF
TRBV7-3	TRBJ1-2	CASSLNSWGAYGYTF
TRBV29-1	TRBJ2-5	CSAGTSVGAQYF
TRBV6-5	TRBJ2-7	CASRRDNSYEQYF
TRBV27	TRBJ2-3	CASSSDRDTDTDTQYF
TRBV5-5	TRBJ2-7	CASSLVGQGAHEQYF
TRBV19	TRBJ2-1	CASQLAGAAEQFF
TRBV6-1	TRBJ1-1	CASSPMRGTEAFF
TRBV4-1	TRBJ2-7	CASSLRDRGAYEQYF
TRBV13	TRBJ1-4	CASSSVDREGGEKLFF
TRBV19	TRBJ2-1	CASSMFLAAVEQFF
TRBV5-1	TRBJ1-2	CASSLGVSREGYTF
TRBV11-3	TRBJ2-1	CASSLYGASGGNEQFF
TRBV9	TRBJ2-2	CASSAGLAGQSGELFF